This T cell receptor beta chain was recovered during a study of T cell responses to AZD1222 COVID-19 vaccine. Study-wide background: Second doses at about 4 or about 12 weeks were pooled.

Germline V gene lookup returns CDR1 KGHDR and CDR2 SFDVKD. The CDR3 sequence is 14 residues long. J lost 4 bases, V lost 5 bases, and 3 bases had no gene match. Using immunoSEQ multiplex PCR, the repertoire was profiled, and TCRdb retains in-frame clones only, with some absent. The table shows roughly 130,000 clones, with 87% occurring only once. The sample here was peripheral blood, taken on day 0 of AZD1222 vaccination. This rearrangement joins TRBV24-1 to TRBJ1-5, with 8 bases matching TRBD1. The sequence was obtained from an adult in good health. The CDR3 loop is CATSAGGSNQPQHF. CDR3 nucleotides: TGTGCCACCAGTGCAGGGGGCTCGAATCAGCCCCAGCATTTT.